A single sample is the source of the 30 T cell receptor beta chains below, sequenced in a study of human T cells and chemical hapten exposure. MiXCR was run by TCRdb on the RACE reads, yielding one entry per CDR3 protein. The table records about 260,000 distinct CDR3 sequences, about 9.4% of them present only once. Described time point: pre-sensitization, week 0. As for treatment: therapeutic diphenylcyclopropenone sensitization with weekly scalp DPC. This specimen consisted of whole blood, obtained in connection with sensitization to the hapten diphenylcyclopropenone (DPC). Every receptor here comes from a woman in her thirties or forties with alopecia areata. Some clones in this sample may be carry-over from other donors' samples.

This clonotype was detected only a few times. The chain has TRBV12-3 or TRBV12-4 and TRBJ1-1, with D possibly being TRBD1 (5 bases). The V end was cut by 3 bases, the J end by 3 bases, with 11 bases between. There are 14 residues in the CDR3. CDR3 nucleotides: TGTGCCAGCAGTTTGCAGGGCTTGGACACTGAAGCTTTCTTT. This translates into CASSLQGLDTEAFF.

This clonotype was seen more than once but under ten times. The chain carries TRBV2 and TRBJ2-3; the D is unclear. This CDR3 comprises 13 residues. Trimming shortened V by 7 bases and J by 1 base, and 9 bases separated the two germline ends. The V gene's germline CDR1 is SNHLY and CDR2 FYNNEI. The CDR3 DNA reads TGTGCCAGCACCACTCAGGGCACAGATACGCAGTATTTT. Protein: CASTTQGTDTQYF.

This clonotype was observed a few times. The chain couples TRBV20-1 to TRBJ1-3, with D perhaps matching TRBD1 (6 bases). This CDR3 contains 14 residues. From germline, CDR1 is DFQATT and CDR2 SNEGSKA (reference sequence). V was pared by 5 bases and J by 0 bases, with 11 bases between. CDR3 protein: CSARGPVSGNTIYF. CDR3 nucleotides: TGCAGTGCTCGGGGGCCGGTCTCTGGAAACACCATATATTTT.

Many counts were recorded for this clonotype. The gene calls are TRBV24-1 and TRBJ2-1, with D possibly being TRBD2 (6 bases). V was trimmed by 4 bases and J by 5 bases, leaving 11 bases between them. There are 14 residues in the CDR3. Germline V gene data show CDR1 as KGHDR and CDR2 as SFDVKD. In DNA, the CDR3 is TGTGCCACCAGTGAGGGGGGTTTGGACAATGAGCAGTTCTTC. Its translation is CATSEGGLDNEQFF.

The chain recombines TRBV20-1 with TRBJ2-1; a weak D match, TRBD2 (5 bases). This CDR3 region has 14 residues. Germline V gives CDR1 DFQATT, CDR2 SNEGSKA (reference sequence). V was shortened by 2 bases and J by 0 bases, with 8 bases between the two germline ends. The CDR3 here is CSARPTSSYNEQFF. The DNA for the CDR3 is TGCAGTGCTAGACCCACTAGCTCCTACAATGAGCAGTTCTTC.

Ten or more counts support this clonotype. The gene calls are TRBV24-1 and TRBJ2-2; 7 bases line up with TRBD2. Germline CDR1 reads KGHDR; CDR2 reads SFDVKD. The CDR3 is 14 residues long. V was clipped by 5 bases and J by 5 bases; unmatched bases: 4. This chain's CDR3 is CATSGSGETGELFF. DNA for the CDR3: TGTGCCACCAGTGGCAGCGGGGAAACCGGGGAGCTGTTTTTT.

This clonotype was recorded many times. The chain couples TRBV4-2 to TRBJ2-7; D tentatively fits TRBD1 or TRBD2 (5 bases each). V lost 9 bases, J lost 5 bases, and 26 bases lay in between. Germline V lookup: CDR1 LGHNA, CDR2 YNFKEQ. This CDR3 is built from 16 residues. CDR3 nucleotide sequence: TGTGCCAGTGCTCCTACTATAACTAGACAGAACCACGAGCAGTACTTC. Amino acids: CASAPTITRQNHEQYF.

The CDR3 here is CSARDPRTGMNTEAFF. CDR3 DNA sequence: TGCAGTGCTAGAGATCCCAGGACCGGAATGAACACTGAAGCTTTCTTT. This rearrangement joins TRBV20-1 to TRBJ1-1, with D uncertain. Per germline, CDR1 DFQATT and CDR2 SNEGSKA (reference sequence). V lost 0 bases, J lost 0 bases, and 14 bases lay in between. The CDR3 loop spans 16 amino acids.

The chain joins TRBV12-3 or TRBV12-4 to TRBJ1-4, with D unclear. V lost 7 bases and J 7 bases, leaving 7 bases between the germline ends. The CDR3 is 11 residues long. The CDR3 protein is CASTVGEKLFF. The CDR3 DNA reads TGTGCCAGCACAGTCGGTGAAAAACTGTTTTTT.

In this sample, this clonotype turned up a few times. This chain links TRBV6-2 or TRBV6-3 with TRBJ1-2, with no clear D. V dropped 7 bases and J dropped 5 bases, with 14 bases sitting between them. The CDR3 sequence is 13 residues long. CDR1 is MNHEY, CDR2 SVGEGT, per germline. CDR3 nucleotide sequence: TGTGCCAGCACTTCGTCCAGAATATATGGCTACACCTTC. Protein product: CASTSSRIYGYTF.

The table lists this clonotype with a few counts. This chain uses TRBV5-1 with TRBJ2-6; 10 bases match TRBD1. The trim removed 3 bases at V and 8 bases at J, leaving 11 bases unmatched. In germline, CDR1 is SGHRS, CDR2 YFSETQ. The CDR3 has 17 amino acids. In DNA form, the CDR3 reads TGCGCCAGCAGCTGGGACAGGGGCCTCCGGGGGACCAACGTCCTGACTTTC. It encodes CASSWDRGLRGTNVLTF.

The chain employs TRBV9 and TRBJ2-1; 7 nucleotides align to TRBD2. V was pared by 3 bases and J by 4 bases, with 4 bases of the junction left unmatched. The V gene's germline CDR1 is SGDLS and CDR2 YYNGEE. This CDR3 has 14 amino acids. CDR3 in amino acids: CASSGRTRYNEQFF. The CDR3 DNA follows: TGTGCCAGCAGCGGGAGGACTAGATACAATGAGCAGTTCTTC.

The chain has TRBV13 and TRBJ2-1; D gene uncertain. Trimming removed 5 bases at V and 7 bases at J, with 12 bases between. The germline V gene has CDR1 PRHDT and CDR2 FYEKMQ (reference sequence). This CDR3 is built from 13 residues. CDR3 sequence: CASSAARTNEQFF. The CDR3 DNA is TGTGCCAGCAGCGCAGCCCGTACAAATGAGCAGTTCTTC. Full variable domain (missing parts from reference TRBV13 and TRBJ2-1): AAGVIQSPRHLIKEKRETATLKCYPIPRHDTVYWYQQGPGQDPQFLISFYEKMQSDKGSIPDRFSAQQFSDYHSELNMSSLELGDSALYFCASSAARTNEQFFGPGTRLTVL.

This clonotype was detected only a few times. This rearrangement joins TRBV4-2 to TRBJ2-2, with 10 bases lining up with TRBD1. With 0 bases clipped from V and 7 bases from J, the junction kept 11 bases outside the gene matches. CDR3 length: 18 amino acids. Germline V gives CDR1 LGHNA, CDR2 YNFKEQ. CDR3 nucleotides: TGTGCCAGCAGCCAAGACCCAGGACAGGGGGGAATAGACGGGGAGCTGTTTTTT. Its protein product is CASSQDPGQGGIDGELFF.

This clonotype has only a few counts. The chain has TRBV20-1 and TRBJ2-7; the match to TRBD1 covers 7 bases. Germline trimming cut 3 bases from V and 0 bases from J; bases unmatched to any gene: 5. Germline V gene data show CDR1 as DFQATT and CDR2 as SNEGSKA (reference sequence). The CDR3 contains 14 residues. Here the CDR3 DNA reads TGCAGTGCTAGTTCCTGGGACAGCTCCTACGAGCAGTACTTC. This translates into CSASSWDSSYEQYF.

This clonotype was counted ten times or more. This chain uses TRBV3-1 with TRBJ2-7; D uncertain. This CDR3 is 11 amino acids long. V lost 1 base and J lost 5, with 3 bases in between. In germline, CDR1 is LGHDT, CDR2 YNNKEL (reference sequence). This CDR3 is CASSQVNEQYF. The CDR3 DNA follows: TGTGCCAGCAGCCAAGTCAACGAGCAGTACTTC.

The rearrangement links TRBV12-3 or TRBV12-4 to TRBJ1-3; no clear D gene. The CDR3 extends over 15 amino acids. Trimming cost V 6 bases and J 4 bases, with 16 bases left between them. The CDR3 reads CASRPLQGAGNTIYF. The CDR3 DNA reads as TGTGCCAGCAGGCCACTTCAAGGAGCCGGAAACACCATATATTTT.

The CDR3 region has the DNA TGTGCCACGGAGGGGGAAGCCCTAGCTAACTATGGCTACACCTTC. Translated: CATEGEALANYGYTF. The chain combines TRBV28 with TRBJ1-2; weak D call: TRBD1 (6 bases). The CDR3 has 15 amino acids. V lost 10 bases and J 0 bases, leaving 18 bases between the germline ends. Germline V CDR1 and CDR2: MDHEN, SYDVKM.

This sequence joins TRBV6-5 and TRBJ2-7; unclear D gene. Germline assignment: CDR1 MNHEY and CDR2 SVGAGI. The V gene lost 2 bases and the J gene lost 5 bases, with 10 bases spanning the gap. CDR3 length: 13 amino acids. The CDR3 nucleotides are TGTGCCAGCAGTTACCGGCAGTCCCACGAGCAGTACTTC. Protein sequence: CASSYRQSHEQYF.

The table lists this clonotype with a few counts. The chain is built from TRBV27 and TRBJ2-7, with D perhaps being TRBD1 or TRBD2 (5 bases each). CDR3 length: 15 amino acids. Germline CDR1 MNHEY, CDR2 SMNVEV (reference sequence). V lost 7 bases and J 3 bases, leaving 19 bases between the germline ends. This CDR3 reads CASIPTPGTLYEQYF. CDR3 nucleotides: TGTGCCAGCATTCCCACACCCGGGACCCTCTACGAGCAGTACTTC.

CDR3 in DNA: TGTGCCAGTAGCCCCGGGACTAGCGGGAGGGCCCAAGAGACCCAGTACTTC. It specifies CASSPGTSGRAQETQYF. The rearrangement links TRBV19 to TRBJ2-5; TRBD2 agrees at 16 bases. The CDR3 is made up of 17 amino acids. The germline V gene has CDR1 LNHDA and CDR2 SQIVND (reference sequence). V dropped 6 bases and J dropped 1; count of bases not matched to a gene: 5.

CDR3 loop: CSARNPMGPNNQPQHF. CDR3 nucleotide sequence: TGCAGTGCTAGAAACCCGATGGGACCGAACAATCAGCCCCAGCATTTT. This chain uses TRBV20-1 with TRBJ1-5, with D perhaps TRBD1 (5 bases). V lost 2 bases, J lost 3 bases, and 17 bases lay in between. Per the germline V gene, CDR1 is DFQATT and CDR2 is SNEGSKA (reference sequence). This CDR3 region has 16 residues.

This clonotype was seen many times. The chain recombines TRBV20-1 with TRBJ2-1, with 7 bases that match TRBD2. The germline CDR1 and CDR2 sequences are DFQATT and SNEGSKA (reference sequence). V lost 3 bases to trimming and J lost 7 bases; unmatched junction nucleotides: 12. The CDR3 is 15 residues long. Written as DNA, the CDR3 is TGCAGTGCTAGTGGCTCGGCGGGAGTTTTAAATGAGCAGTTCTTC. Translating it yields CSASGSAGVLNEQFF.

The chain combines TRBV5-1 with TRBJ1-5; maybe TRBD1 (5 bases). The V end lost 3 bases, the J end lost 0 bases, and 10 bases lay between the germline ends. Germline CDR1 is SGHRS and CDR2 is YFSETQ. CDR3 length: 15 residues. The CDR3 bases are TGCGCCAGCAGCTCCGAAGGGGTTAGCAATCAGCCCCAGCATTTT. It translates to CASSSEGVSNQPQHF. The variable domain in full, with the rest retrieved from reference TRBV5-1 and TRBJ1-5, is KAGVTQTPRYLIKTRGQQVTLSCSPISGHRSVSWYQQTPGQGLQFLFEYFSETQRNKGNFPGRFSGRQFSNSRSEMNVSTLELGDSALYLCASSSEGVSNQPQHFGDGTRLSIL.

This clonotype was picked up many times. This rearrangement joins TRBV28 to TRBJ2-1; the match to TRBD1 covers 8 bases. V shed 3 bases and J 2 bases; nucleotides not matched to a gene: 3. The CDR3 consists of 15 residues. Germline V gene lookup returns CDR1 MDHEN and CDR2 SYDVKM. CDR3 DNA sequence: TGTGCCAGCAGTTTGAACAGGGGGACCTACAATGAGCAGTTCTTC. This gives the protein CASSLNRGTYNEQFF.

The rearrangement links TRBV10-3 to TRBJ2-7; 8 bases map to TRBD1. V shed 0 bases and J 10 bases; nucleotides not matched to a gene: 5. The CDR3 sequence is 13 residues long. The germline gives CDR1 ENHRY, CDR2 SYGVKD. The CDR3 DNA sequence: TGTGCCATCAGTGAGTCAACAGGGGGTCACCAGTACTTC. Its protein product is CAISESTGGHQYF.

This clonotype came up a few times. The rearrangement joins TRBV12-3 or TRBV12-4 to TRBJ2-2, with D hard to call. Deletions cut 2 bases from V and 3 bases from J, with 4 bases between. This CDR3 is built from 13 residues. CDR3 DNA: TGTGCCAGCAGTTTATGGGACACCGGGGAGCTGTTTTTT. Its translation is CASSLWDTGELFF.

This chain joins TRBV29-1 and TRBJ2-5, with 8 nucleotides matching TRBD1. After removal of 6 bases from V and 4 bases from J, the junction contained 10 bases not matched to a gene. The germline V gene encodes CDR1 SQVTM and CDR2 ANQGSEA. CDR3 length equals 14 residues. The DNA for the CDR3 is TGCAGCGTCCAGCAGGGGACAGGTGGAGAGACCCAGTACTTC. It codes for CSVQQGTGGETQYF.

This clonotype turned up a few times. V gene TRBV27 combines with J gene TRBJ2-3, with no clear D. The CDR3 length is 16 residues. Germline V gives CDR1 MNHEY, CDR2 SMNVEV (reference sequence). V was clipped by 5 bases and J by 0 bases, with 15 bases between them. For the CDR3, the DNA is TGTGCCAGCAGTCCGATGCGTGGGCGGAGCACAGATACGCAGTATTTT. Its protein product is CASSPMRGRSTDTQYF.

This clonotype was seen only a few times. The chain has TRBV27 and TRBJ2-1, with TRBD2 matching over 8 bases. Germline V gene lookup returns CDR1 MNHEY and CDR2 SMNVEV (reference sequence). Losses at the gene ends were 4 bases for V and 4 bases for J; bases not matched to a gene: 21. The CDR3 runs to 20 residues. The CDR3 reads CASSSPWVAAGEVGYNEQFF. The CDR3 bases are TGTGCCAGCAGTTCTCCGTGGGTTGCAGCGGGAGAGGTCGGATACAATGAGCAGTTCTTC.